This T cell receptor beta chain was identified during a study of spatial heterogeneity in lung cancer. This clonotype is medium-sized (0.01 to 0.1%). Its specificity is unknown. TCRdb re-called the 5' RACE reads through MiXCR, storing one row per CDR3 protein. The profile covers thousands of distinct CDR3 sequences, with 4.5% appearing a single time and approximately 30% taken by the ten largest. The germline CDR1 and CDR2 sequences are MNHEY and SMNVEV (reference sequence). Trimming stripped 3 bases from V and 2 bases from J, with 8 bases between. The CDR3 has 14 residues. Time point specified: sample taken at primary tumor resection. Tumor, nontumor lung or frozen PBMC supplied whole RNA that was sequenced unsorted. General study results and limits: Relative to follow-up, resection was when ubiquitous expanded tumor TCRs appeared more in blood.

The clonotype comes from a male donor with early-stage non-small cell lung cancer. The chain uses TRBV27 and TRBJ1-5, with a weak D call TRBD1 (6 bases). The source material was PBMCs, sampled at surgery. The CDR3, as DNA: TGTGCCAGCAGTTTCCGACAGGGCAATCAGCCCCAGCATTTT. Its translation is CASSFRQGNQPQHF.